Below are 16 T cell receptor beta chains sequenced from a single sample in a study of blood T cell repertoires in COVID-19. Libraries were prepared by immunoSEQ multiplex PCR; TCRdb keeps only in-frame clonotypes and omits some of them. The sample lists some 97,000 clones; 80% were seen once. Input material: peripheral blood. Receptors originate from a woman in her 70s with acute or convalescent COVID-19.

A remark on this clone: Compared with germline, one end of the junction differs, possibly owing to a read error. V usage is TRBV28 and J usage is TRBJ1-2; 9 bases line up with TRBD1. The CDR3 consists of 12 residues. CDR1 and CDR2 from the germline V gene are MDHEN and SYDVKM. The CDR3 DNA follows: TGTGCCAGCAGTACTAGCGGACAGGGGAATCCCTTC. Protein product: CASSTSGQGNPF.

This clone was detected only a few times. V is TRBV24-1 and J is TRBJ2-5; maybe TRBD2 (6 bases). This CDR3 region has 12 residues. From germline, CDR1 is KGHDR and CDR2 SFDVKD. Between the trimmed V and J ends, which lost 8 bases and 5 bases, there was a span of 11 bases. As DNA, the CDR3 is TGTGCCACCATGGGGGGAACGGAGACCCAGTACTTC. Amino acid sequence: CATMGGTETQYF.

The rearrangement links TRBV7-6 to TRBJ2-1; 13 nucleotides line up with TRBD2. The junction had 10 bases not matched to a gene; V was cut back by 4 bases and J by 1 base. Germline V gives CDR1 SGHVS, CDR2 FNYEAQ. The CDR3 has 19 amino acids. This CDR3 is CASSSLTSGGAVSYNEQFF. Here the CDR3 DNA reads TGTGCCAGCAGCTCCCTCACTAGCGGGGGGGCCGTGTCCTACAATGAGCAGTTCTTC.

The CDR3: CASANMRSNYGYTF. CDR3 DNA sequence: TGTGCCAGCGCTAACATGAGGTCTAACTATGGCTACACCTTC. This chain joins TRBV11-2 and TRBJ1-2; D not certain. The CDR3 spans 14 residues. Germline V lookup: CDR1 SGHAT, CDR2 FQNNGV. V was pared by 8 bases and J by 0 bases, with 13 bases between.

The chain employs TRBV6-5 and TRBJ1-4; no definite D call. The CDR3 spans 14 residues. Per the germline V gene, CDR1 is MNHEY and CDR2 is SVGAGI. Trimming cost V 7 bases and J 3 bases, with 12 bases left between them. DNA of the CDR3: TGTGCCAGCAAGTTCGGAGGACCTAATGAAAAACTGTTTTTT. Translated: CASKFGGPNEKLFF.

This clone was detected a few times. The chain joins TRBV12-3 or TRBV12-4 to TRBJ2-3; D is possibly TRBD1 (6 bases). The CDR3 consists of 13 residues. Deletions cut 3 bases from V and 7 bases from J, with 11 bases between. The CDR3 sequence: CASSFNTGNTQYF. The CDR3, as DNA: TGTGCCAGCAGTTTCAACACAGGGAATACGCAGTATTTT.

The chain recombines TRBV12-5 with TRBJ2-3, with 10 bases fitting TRBD1. This CDR3 is 15 amino acids long. The V gene's germline CDR1 is LGHNT and CDR2 FRNRAP. Trimming at V came to 5 bases and at J to 2 bases, leaving 4 bases not matched to a gene. CDR3 bases: TGTGCTAGTGGTCCGGGACAGGGGCCCACAGATACGCAGTATTTT. Amino acid sequence: CASGPGQGPTDTQYF.

This clone was observed once. The V and J genes are TRBV27 and TRBJ1-4; 8 nucleotides line up with TRBD1. V lost 4 bases and J lost 8; bases outside the gene matches: 12. The CDR3 loop spans 16 amino acids. From germline, CDR1 is MNHEY and CDR2 SMNVEV (reference sequence). The CDR3 is CASSSPNRGGLEKLFF. The CDR3 region has the DNA TGTGCCAGCAGTTCCCCTAACAGGGGGGGTTTAGAAAAACTGTTTTTT.

This clone was seen only once. This chain links TRBV11-2 with TRBJ2-7, with D perhaps matching TRBD1 (6 bases). Germline V gene lookup returns CDR1 SGHAT and CDR2 FQNNGV. V lost 3 bases, J lost 5 bases, and 14 bases lay in between. The CDR3 has 14 amino acids. The CDR3: CASSLEDRFDEQYF. For the CDR3, the DNA is TGTGCCAGCAGCTTGGAAGACAGGTTCGACGAGCAGTACTTC.

This clone was seen once. The chain combines TRBV2 with TRBJ1-2; D is perhaps TRBD1 (6 bases). Trimming stripped 6 bases from V and 8 bases from J, with 16 bases between. Germline values: CDR1 SNHLY, CDR2 FYNNEI. This CDR3 has 13 amino acids. The CDR3 region is CASRPGEQGGYTF. CDR3 sequence (DNA): TGTGCCAGCAGACCTGGGGAGCAGGGGGGCTACACCTTC.

The CDR3 reads CATQTGTSGGEQFF. The CDR3 DNA reads TGTGCCACCCAAACCGGGACTAGCGGGGGGGAGCAGTTCTTC. The chain couples TRBV6-5 to TRBJ2-1; 15 bases align to TRBD2. V gave up 10 bases and J gave up 10 bases; unmatched junction bases: 8. The V gene's germline CDR1 is MNHEY and CDR2 SVGAGI. The CDR3 contains 14 residues.

The rearrangement uses TRBV7-8 and TRBJ1-2; 8 bases fit TRBD1. From germline, CDR1 is SGHVS and CDR2 FQNEAQ. V shed 5 bases and J 3 bases; nucleotides not matched to a gene: 8. The CDR3 totals 15 residues. CDR3 nucleotide sequence: TGTGCCAGCAGCCTTGGACAGGGAGGAGACTATGGCTACACCTTC. Its translation is CASSLGQGGDYGYTF.

In its sample, this clone was seen once. V usage is TRBV16 and J usage is TRBJ1-5, with 10 bases fitting TRBD1. V gave up 0 bases and J gave up 8 bases; unmatched junction bases: 10. This CDR3 comprises 17 residues. CDR1 and CDR2 from the germline V gene are KGHSY and FQNENV. The CDR3 DNA sequence: TGTGCCAGCAGCCAATCCGGGACAGGGGCCTTCGTGGAGCCCCAGCATTTT. It yields the protein CASSQSGTGAFVEPQHF.

The rearrangement uses TRBV7-9 and TRBJ1-1, with D unresolved. Trimming removed 4 bases at V and 3 bases at J, with 12 bases between. The CDR3 is made up of 14 amino acids. Germline V gene lookup returns CDR1 SEHNR and CDR2 FQNEAQ (reference sequence). CDR3 loop: CASSSYTTHTEAFF. The CDR3 nucleotides read TGTGCCAGCAGCTCATATACAACGCACACTGAAGCTTTCTTT.

The V call is TRBV5-1, the J call TRBJ2-5; 9 bases align to TRBD2. In germline, CDR1 is SGHRS, CDR2 YFSETQ. The J segment lost 3 bases and the V segment lost 4 bases, leaving 7 bases of the junction unmatched. The CDR3 sequence is 15 residues long. The CDR3 region is CASSLQAGGEETQYF. CDR3 bases: TGCGCCAGCAGCCTACAAGCGGGGGGCGAAGAGACCCAGTACTTC.

The chain joins TRBV11-3 to TRBJ2-2; D might be TRBD1 (5 bases). Germline loops: CDR1 SGHNT, CDR2 YENEEA. V was cut by 3 bases and J by 8 bases, with 13 bases left in between. The CDR3 loop spans 14 amino acids. The CDR3 sequence: CASSFTQGAGELFF. The CDR3 coding sequence is TGTGCCAGCAGCTTCACTCAAGGGGCAGGGGAGCTGTTTTTT.